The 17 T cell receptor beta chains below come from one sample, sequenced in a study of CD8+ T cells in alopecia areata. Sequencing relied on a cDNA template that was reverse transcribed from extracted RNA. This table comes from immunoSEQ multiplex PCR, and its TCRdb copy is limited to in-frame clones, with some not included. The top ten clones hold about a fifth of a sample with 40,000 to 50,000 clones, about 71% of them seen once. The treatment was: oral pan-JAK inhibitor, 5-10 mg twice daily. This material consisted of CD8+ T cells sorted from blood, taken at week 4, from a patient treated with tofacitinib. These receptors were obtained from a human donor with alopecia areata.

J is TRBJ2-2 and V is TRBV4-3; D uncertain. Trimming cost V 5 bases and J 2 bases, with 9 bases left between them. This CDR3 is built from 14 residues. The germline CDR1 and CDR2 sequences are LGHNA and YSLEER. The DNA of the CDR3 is TGCGCCAGCAGCTTACGATTTAACACCGGGGAGCTGTTTTTT. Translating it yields CASSLRFNTGELFF.

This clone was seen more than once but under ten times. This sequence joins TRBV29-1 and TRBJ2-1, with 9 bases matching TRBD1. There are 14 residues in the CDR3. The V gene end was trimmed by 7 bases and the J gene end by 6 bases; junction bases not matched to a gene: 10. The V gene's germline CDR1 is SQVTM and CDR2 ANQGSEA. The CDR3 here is CSETGGRASNEQFF. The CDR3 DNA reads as TGCAGCGAGACAGGGGGAAGGGCTAGCAATGAGCAGTTCTTC.

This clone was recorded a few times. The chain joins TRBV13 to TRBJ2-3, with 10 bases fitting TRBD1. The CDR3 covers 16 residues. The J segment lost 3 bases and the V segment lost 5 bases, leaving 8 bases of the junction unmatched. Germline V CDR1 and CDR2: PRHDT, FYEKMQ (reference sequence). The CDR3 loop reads CASSLNRDRGTDTQYF. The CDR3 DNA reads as TGTGCCAGCAGCCTGAACCGGGACAGGGGTACAGATACGCAGTATTTT.

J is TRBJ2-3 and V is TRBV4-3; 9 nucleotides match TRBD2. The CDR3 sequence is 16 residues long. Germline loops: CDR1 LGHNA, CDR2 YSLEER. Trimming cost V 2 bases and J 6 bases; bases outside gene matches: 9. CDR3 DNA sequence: TGCGCCAGCAGCCAAATTCGCGGGGGGGCGGTGGATACGCAGTATTTT. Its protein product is CASSQIRGGAVDTQYF.

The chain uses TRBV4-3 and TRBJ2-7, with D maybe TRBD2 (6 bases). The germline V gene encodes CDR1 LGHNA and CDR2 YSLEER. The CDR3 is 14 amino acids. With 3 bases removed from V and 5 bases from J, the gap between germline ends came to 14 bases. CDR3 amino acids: CASSQDRDFHEQYF. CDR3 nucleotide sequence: TGCGCCAGCAGCCAGGACCGGGACTTTCACGAGCAGTACTTC.

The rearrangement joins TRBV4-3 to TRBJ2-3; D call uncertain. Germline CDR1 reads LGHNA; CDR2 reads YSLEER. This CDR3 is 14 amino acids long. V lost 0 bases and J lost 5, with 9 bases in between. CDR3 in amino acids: CASSQDRTKDTQYF. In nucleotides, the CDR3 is TGCGCCAGCAGCCAAGATAGAACTAAAGATACGCAGTATTTT.

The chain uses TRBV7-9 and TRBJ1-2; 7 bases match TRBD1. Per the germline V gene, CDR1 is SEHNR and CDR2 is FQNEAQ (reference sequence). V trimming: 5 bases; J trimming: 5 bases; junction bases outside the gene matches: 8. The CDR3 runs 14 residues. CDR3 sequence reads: CASSTRTGSYGYTF. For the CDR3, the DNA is TGTGCCAGCAGCACCAGGACAGGCTCTTATGGCTACACCTTC.

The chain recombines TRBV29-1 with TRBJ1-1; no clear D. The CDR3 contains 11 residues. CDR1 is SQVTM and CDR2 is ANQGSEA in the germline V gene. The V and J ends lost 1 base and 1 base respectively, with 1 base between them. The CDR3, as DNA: TGCAGCGTTGAAGGGAACACTGAAGCTTTCTTT. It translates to CSVEGNTEAFF. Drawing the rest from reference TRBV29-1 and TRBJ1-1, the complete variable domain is SAVISQKPSRDICQRGTSLTIQCQVDSQVTMMFWYRQQPGQSLTLIATANQGSEATYESGFVIDKFPISRPNLTFSTLTVSNMSPEDSSIYLCSVEGNTEAFFGQGTRLTVV.

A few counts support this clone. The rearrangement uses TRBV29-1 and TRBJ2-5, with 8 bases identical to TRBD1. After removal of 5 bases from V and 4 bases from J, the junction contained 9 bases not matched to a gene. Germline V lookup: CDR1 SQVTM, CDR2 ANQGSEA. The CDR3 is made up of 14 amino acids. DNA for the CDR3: TGCAGCGTTCTCCGACAGGGGTTTGGAGAGACCCAGTACTTC. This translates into CSVLRQGFGETQYF.

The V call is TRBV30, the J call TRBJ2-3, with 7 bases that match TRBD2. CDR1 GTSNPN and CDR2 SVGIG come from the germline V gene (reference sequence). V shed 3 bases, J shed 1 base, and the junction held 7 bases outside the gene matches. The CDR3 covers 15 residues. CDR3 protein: CAWRDLAEGTDTQYF. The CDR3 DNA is TGTGCCTGGAGGGATCTAGCGGAGGGCACAGATACGCAGTATTTT.

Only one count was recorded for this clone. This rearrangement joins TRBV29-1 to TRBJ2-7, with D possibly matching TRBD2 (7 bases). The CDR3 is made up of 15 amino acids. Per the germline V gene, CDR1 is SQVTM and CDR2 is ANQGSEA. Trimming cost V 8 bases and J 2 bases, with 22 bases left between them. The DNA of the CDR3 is TGCAGCATTCACGGGGGCCGGGGGGACCCCTACGAGCAGTACTTC. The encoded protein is CSIHGGRGDPYEQYF.

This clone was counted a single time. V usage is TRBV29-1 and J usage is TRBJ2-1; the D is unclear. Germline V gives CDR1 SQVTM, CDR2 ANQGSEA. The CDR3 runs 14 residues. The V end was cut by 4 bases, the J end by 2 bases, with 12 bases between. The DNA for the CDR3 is TGCAGCGTTGTAGCAGTGAGCCCCTACAATGAGCAGTTCTTC. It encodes CSVVAVSPYNEQFF.

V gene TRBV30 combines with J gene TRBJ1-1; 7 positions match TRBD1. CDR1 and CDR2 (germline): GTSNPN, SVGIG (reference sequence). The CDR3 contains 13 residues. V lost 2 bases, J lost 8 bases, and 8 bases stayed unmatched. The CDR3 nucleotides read TGTGCCTGGAGTAAAGGGGGCTCGGAGGAAGCTTTCTTT. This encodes CAWSKGGSEEAFF.

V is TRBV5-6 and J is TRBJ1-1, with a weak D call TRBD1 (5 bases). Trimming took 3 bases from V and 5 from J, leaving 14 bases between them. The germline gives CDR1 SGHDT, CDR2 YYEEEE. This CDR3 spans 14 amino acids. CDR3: CASSSPPRATEAFF. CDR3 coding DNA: TGTGCCAGCAGCTCCCCTCCCAGGGCGACTGAAGCTTTCTTT. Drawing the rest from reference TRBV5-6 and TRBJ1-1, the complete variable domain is DAGVTQSPTHLIKTRGQQVTLRCSPKSGHDTVSWYQQALGQGPQFIFQYYEEEERQRGNFPDRFSGHQFPNYSSELNVNALLLGDSALYLCASSSPPRATEAFFGQGTRLTVV.

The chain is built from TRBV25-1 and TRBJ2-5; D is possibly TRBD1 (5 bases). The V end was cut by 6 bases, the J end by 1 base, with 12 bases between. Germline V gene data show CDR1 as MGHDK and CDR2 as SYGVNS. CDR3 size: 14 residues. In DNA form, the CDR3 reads TGTGCCAGCAGCATAGGGGAAGCCCAAGAGACCCAGTACTTC. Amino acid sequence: CASSIGEAQETQYF. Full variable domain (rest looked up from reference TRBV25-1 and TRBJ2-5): EADIYQTPRYLVIGTGKKITLECSQTMGHDKMYWYQQDPGMELHLIHYSYGVNSTEKGDLSSESTVSRIRTEHFPLTLESARPSHTSQYLCASSIGEAQETQYFGPGTRLLVL.

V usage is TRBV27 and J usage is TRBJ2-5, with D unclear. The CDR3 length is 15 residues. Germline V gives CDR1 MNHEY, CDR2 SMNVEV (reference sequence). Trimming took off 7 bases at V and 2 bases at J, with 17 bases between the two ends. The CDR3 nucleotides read TGTGCCAGCACCCCATTCGGGCAGATACAAGAGACCCAGTACTTC. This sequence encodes CASTPFGQIQETQYF.

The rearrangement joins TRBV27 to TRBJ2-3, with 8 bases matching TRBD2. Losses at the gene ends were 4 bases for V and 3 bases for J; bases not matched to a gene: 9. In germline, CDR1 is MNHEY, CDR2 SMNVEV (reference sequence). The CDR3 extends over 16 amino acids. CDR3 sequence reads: CASSSSGGRRTDTQYF. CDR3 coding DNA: TGTGCCAGCAGTTCCTCGGGGGGGCGTAGAACAGATACGCAGTATTTT.